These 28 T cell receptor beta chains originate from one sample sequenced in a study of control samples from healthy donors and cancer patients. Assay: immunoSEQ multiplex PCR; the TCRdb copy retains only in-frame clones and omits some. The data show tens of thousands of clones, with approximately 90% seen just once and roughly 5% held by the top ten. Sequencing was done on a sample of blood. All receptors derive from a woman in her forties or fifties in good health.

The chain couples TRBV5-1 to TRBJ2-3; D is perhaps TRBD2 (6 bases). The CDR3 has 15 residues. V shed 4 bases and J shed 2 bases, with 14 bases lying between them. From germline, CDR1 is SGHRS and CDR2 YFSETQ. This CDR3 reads CASSRTGELTDTQYF. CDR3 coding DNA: TGCGCCAGCAGCCGTACGGGGGAGCTCACAGATACGCAGTATTTT.

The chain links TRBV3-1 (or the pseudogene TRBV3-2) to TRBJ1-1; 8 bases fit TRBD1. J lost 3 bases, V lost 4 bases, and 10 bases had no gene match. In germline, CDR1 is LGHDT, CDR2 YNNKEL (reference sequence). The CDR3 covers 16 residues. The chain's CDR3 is CASSRQGAMRDTEAFF. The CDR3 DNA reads TGTGCCAGCAGCCGTCAGGGGGCGATGAGGGACACTGAAGCTTTCTTT.

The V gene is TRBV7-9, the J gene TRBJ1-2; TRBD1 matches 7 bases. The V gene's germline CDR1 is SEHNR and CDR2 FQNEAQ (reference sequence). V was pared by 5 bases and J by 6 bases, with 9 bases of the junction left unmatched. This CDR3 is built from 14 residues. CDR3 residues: CASSLQGNGDGYTF. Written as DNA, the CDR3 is TGTGCCAGCAGCCTACAGGGGAACGGTGATGGCTACACCTTC.

CDR3 region: CASSTTGTGGTEAFF. CDR3 sequence (DNA): TGTGCCAGCAGTACAACCGGGACAGGGGGCACTGAAGCTTTCTTT. This chain links TRBV6-6 with TRBJ1-1, with 11 bases aligning to TRBD1. This CDR3 spans 15 amino acids. V lost 5 bases and J lost 4; bases outside the gene matches: 6. Germline-derived CDR1 and CDR2 are MNHNY and SVGAGI (reference sequence).

The CDR3: CASSFGIFNEKLFF. The CDR3 coding sequence is TGTGCCAGCAGTTTCGGCATCTTCAATGAAAAACTGTTTTTT. The chain has TRBV6-5 and TRBJ1-4; D is ambiguous. Germline CDR1 reads MNHEY; CDR2 reads SVGAGI. Trimming removed 4 bases from V and 5 bases from J, with 11 bases in between. The CDR3 is made up of 14 amino acids.

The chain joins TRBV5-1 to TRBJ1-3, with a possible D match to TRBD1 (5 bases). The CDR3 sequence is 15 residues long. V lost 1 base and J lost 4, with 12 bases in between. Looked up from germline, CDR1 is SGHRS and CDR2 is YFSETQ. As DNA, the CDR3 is TGCGCCAGCAGCTTGAGCAGGGCTCAAGGAAACACCATATATTTT. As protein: CASSLSRAQGNTIYF.

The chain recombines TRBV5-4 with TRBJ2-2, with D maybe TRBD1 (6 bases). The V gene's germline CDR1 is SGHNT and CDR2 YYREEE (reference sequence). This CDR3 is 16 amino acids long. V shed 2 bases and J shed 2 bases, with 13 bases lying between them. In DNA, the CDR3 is TGTGCCAGCAGCTTCCTACAGGGATATAACACCGGGGAGCTGTTTTTT. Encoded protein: CASSFLQGYNTGELFF.

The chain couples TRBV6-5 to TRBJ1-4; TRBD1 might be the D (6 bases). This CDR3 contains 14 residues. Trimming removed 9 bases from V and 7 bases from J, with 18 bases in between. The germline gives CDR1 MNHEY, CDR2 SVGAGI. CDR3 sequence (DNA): TGTGCCAGTTCCGCGGGGGGCTTAACTGAAAAACTGTTTTTT. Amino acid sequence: CASSAGGLTEKLFF.

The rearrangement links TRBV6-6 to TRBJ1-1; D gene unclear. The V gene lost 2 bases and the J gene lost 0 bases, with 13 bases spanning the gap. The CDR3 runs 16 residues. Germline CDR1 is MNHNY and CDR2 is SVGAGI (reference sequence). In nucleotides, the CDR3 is TGTGCCAGCAGTTACATGGCACTGTATATGAACACTGAAGCTTTCTTT. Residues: CASSYMALYMNTEAFF.

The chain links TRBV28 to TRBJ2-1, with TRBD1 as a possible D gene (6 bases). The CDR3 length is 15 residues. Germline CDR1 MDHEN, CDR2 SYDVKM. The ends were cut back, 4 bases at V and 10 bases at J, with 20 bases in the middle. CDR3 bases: TGTGCCAGCAGTTCTAACCCAGGACAGTATTCAGAGCAGTTCTTC. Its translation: CASSSNPGQYSEQFF.

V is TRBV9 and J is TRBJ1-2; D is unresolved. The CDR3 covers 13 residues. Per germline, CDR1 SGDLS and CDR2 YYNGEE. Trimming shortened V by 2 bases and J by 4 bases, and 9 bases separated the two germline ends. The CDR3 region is CASSVREGYGYTF. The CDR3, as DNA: TGTGCCAGCAGCGTTCGGGAAGGCTATGGCTACACCTTC. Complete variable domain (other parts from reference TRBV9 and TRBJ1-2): DSGVTQTPKHLITATGQRVTLRCSPRSGDLSVYWYQQSLDQGLQFLIQYYNGEERAKGNILERFSAQQFPDLHSELNLSSLELGDSALYFCASSVREGYGYTFGSGTRLTVV.

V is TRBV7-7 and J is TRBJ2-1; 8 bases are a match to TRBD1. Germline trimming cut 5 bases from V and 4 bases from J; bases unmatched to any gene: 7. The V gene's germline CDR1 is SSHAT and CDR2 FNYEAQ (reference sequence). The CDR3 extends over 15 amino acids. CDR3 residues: CASSPRTGTYNEQFF. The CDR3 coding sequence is TGTGCCAGCAGCCCGCGGACAGGGACGTACAATGAGCAGTTCTTC.

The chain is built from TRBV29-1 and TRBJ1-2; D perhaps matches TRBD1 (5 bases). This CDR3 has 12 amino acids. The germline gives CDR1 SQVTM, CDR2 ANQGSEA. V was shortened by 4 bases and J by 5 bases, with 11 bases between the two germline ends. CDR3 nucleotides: TGCAGCGTTGGGGGGGTAGGATATGGCTACACCTTC. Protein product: CSVGGVGYGYTF.

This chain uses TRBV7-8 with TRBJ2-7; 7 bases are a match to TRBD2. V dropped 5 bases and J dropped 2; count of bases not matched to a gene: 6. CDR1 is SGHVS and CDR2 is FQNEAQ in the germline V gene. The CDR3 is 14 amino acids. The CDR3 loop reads CASSLSSGPYEQYF. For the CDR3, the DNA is TGTGCCAGCAGCCTGTCTAGCGGCCCCTACGAGCAGTACTTC.

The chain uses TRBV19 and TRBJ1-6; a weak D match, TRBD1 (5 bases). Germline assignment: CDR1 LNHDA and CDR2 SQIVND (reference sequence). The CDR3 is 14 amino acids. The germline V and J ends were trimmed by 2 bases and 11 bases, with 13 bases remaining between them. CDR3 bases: TGTGCCAGTAGTATAAAGGGAAGGGGTGCACCCCTCCACTTT. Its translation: CASSIKGRGAPLHF. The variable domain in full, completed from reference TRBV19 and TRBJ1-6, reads DGGITQSPKYLFRKEGQNVTLSCEQNLNHDAMYWYRQDPGQGLRLIYYSQIVNDFQKGDIAEGYSVSREKKESFPLTVTSAQKNPTAFYLCASSIKGRGAPLHFGNGTRLTVT.

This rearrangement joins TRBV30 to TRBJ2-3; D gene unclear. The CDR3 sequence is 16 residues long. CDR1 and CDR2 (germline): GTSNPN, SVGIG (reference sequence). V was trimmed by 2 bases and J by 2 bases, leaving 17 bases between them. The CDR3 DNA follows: TGTGCCTGGAGTCTCTCCTCGGAAGCGTTCACAGATACGCAGTATTTT. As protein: CAWSLSSEAFTDTQYF.

CDR3 amino acids: CASSRQGREDTGELFF. In nucleotides, the CDR3 is TGTGCCAGCAGCCGACAGGGCCGGGAGGACACCGGGGAGCTGTTTTTT. The chain has TRBV5-5 and TRBJ2-2; D assignment may be TRBD1 or TRBD2 (7 bases each). The CDR3 extends over 16 amino acids. Germline CDR1 and CDR2: SGHKS and YYEKEE (reference sequence). V was pared by 4 bases and J by 3 bases, with 16 bases between.

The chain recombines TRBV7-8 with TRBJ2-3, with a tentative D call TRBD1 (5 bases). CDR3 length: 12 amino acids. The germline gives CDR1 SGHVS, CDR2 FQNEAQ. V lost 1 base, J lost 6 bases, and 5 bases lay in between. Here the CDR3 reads CASSLDRDTQYF. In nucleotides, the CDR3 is TGTGCCAGCAGCTTAGACAGGGATACGCAGTATTTT.

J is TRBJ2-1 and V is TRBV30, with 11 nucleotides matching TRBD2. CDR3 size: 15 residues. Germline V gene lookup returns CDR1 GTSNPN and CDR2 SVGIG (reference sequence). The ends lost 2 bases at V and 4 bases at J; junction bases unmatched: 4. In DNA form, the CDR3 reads TGTGCCTGGAGTAAGGCTAGCGGGGGGTACAATGAGCAGTTCTTC. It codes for CAWSKASGGYNEQFF.

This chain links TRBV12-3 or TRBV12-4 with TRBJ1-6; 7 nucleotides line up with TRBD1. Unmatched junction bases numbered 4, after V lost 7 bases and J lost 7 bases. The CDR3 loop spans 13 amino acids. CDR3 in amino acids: CASTSGQNSPLHF. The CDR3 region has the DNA TGTGCCAGCACCTCGGGACAGAATTCACCCCTCCACTTT.

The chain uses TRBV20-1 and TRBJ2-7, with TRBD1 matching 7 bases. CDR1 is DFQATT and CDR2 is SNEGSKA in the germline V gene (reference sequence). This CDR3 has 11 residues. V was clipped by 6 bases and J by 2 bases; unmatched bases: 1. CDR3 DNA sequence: TGCAGTGCAGGGGGCCCCTACGAGCAGTACTTC. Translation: CSAGGPYEQYF.

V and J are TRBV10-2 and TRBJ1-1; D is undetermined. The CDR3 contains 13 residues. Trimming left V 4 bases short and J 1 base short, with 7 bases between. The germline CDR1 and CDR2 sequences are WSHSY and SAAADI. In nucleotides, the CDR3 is TGCGCCAGCAGTGCCAGTCCGAACACTGAAGCTTTCTTT. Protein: CASSASPNTEAFF.

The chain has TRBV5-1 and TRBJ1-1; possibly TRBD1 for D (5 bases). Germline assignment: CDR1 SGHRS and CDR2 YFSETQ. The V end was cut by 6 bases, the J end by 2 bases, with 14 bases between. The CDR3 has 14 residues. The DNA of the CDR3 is TGCGCCAGCATTCGGGACTTCGGAAACACTGAAGCTTTCTTT. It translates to CASIRDFGNTEAFF.

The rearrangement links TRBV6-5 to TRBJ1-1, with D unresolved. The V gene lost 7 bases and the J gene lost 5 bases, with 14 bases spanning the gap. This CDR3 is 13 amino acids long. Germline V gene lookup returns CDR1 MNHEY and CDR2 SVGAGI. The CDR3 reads CASIVGIGTEAFF. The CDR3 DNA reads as TGTGCCAGCATCGTGGGAATCGGGACTGAAGCTTTCTTT.

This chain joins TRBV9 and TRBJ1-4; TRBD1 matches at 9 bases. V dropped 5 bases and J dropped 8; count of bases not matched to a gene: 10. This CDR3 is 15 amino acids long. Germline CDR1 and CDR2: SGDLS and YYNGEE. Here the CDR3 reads CASSPQGQGSEKLFF. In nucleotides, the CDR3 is TGTGCCAGCAGTCCCCAGGGACAGGGCTCAGAAAAACTGTTTTTT.

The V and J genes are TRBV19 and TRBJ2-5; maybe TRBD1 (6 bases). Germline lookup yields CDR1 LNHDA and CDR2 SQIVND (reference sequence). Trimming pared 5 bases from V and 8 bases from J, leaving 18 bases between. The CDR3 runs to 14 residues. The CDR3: CASSPDSRPVTQYF. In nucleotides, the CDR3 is TGTGCCAGTAGTCCGGACAGCCGTCCGGTTACCCAGTACTTC.

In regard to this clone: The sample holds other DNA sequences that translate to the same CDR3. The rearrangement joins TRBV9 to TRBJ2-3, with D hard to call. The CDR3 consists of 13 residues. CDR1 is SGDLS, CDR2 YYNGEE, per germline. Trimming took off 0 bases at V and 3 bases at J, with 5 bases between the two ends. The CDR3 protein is CASSVGGTDTQYF. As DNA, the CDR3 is TGTGCCAGCAGCGTAGGGGGAACAGATACGCAGTATTTT.

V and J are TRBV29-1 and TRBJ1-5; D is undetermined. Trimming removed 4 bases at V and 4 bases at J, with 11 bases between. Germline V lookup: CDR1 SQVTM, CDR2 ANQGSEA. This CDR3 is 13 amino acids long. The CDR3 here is CSVVSGNNQPQHF. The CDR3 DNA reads TGCAGCGTTGTAAGCGGGAATAATCAGCCCCAGCATTTT.